The text below deals with one T cell receptor beta chain. The antigen is undetermined. This record comes from a study of T cell repertoires in ileal Crohn's disease. Regarding the study as a whole: Active smokers at surgery had more clonal expansions than non-smokers.

With 5 bases removed from V and 4 bases from J, the gap between germline ends came to 15 bases. Germline V gives CDR1 SGHTA, CDR2 FQGNSA. The CDR3 is 14 amino acids. The method was immunoSEQ multiplex PCR; TCRdb's version includes in-frame clones alone and lacks a portion of them. This sample has some 8,200 clones, with roughly 95% found just once. The sequence derives from an adult with Crohn's disease. Sequenced material: ileal tissue. The chain is built from TRBV7-2 and TRBJ2-7; possibly TRBD1 for D (7 bases). The CDR3 protein is CASSATGTGYEQYF. In nucleotides, the CDR3 is TGTGCCAGCAGCGCGACAGGGACTGGTTACGAGCAGTACTTC. Variable domain in full (rest from reference TRBV7-2 and TRBJ2-7): GAGVSQSPSNKVTEKGKDVELRCDPISGHTALYWYRQSLGQGLEFLIYFQGNSAPDKSGLPSDRFSAERTGGSVSTLTIQRTQQEDSAVYLCASSATGTGYEQYFGPGTRLTVT.